This T cell receptor beta chain derives from a study of blood T cell repertoires in COVID-19. The CDR3 is 15 residues long. V was pared by 0 bases and J by 5 bases, with 6 bases of the junction left unmatched. The germline V gene has CDR1 SGDLS and CDR2 YYNGEE. Some clones are missing from TCRdb's copy, which holds only in-frame ones; the method was immunoSEQ multiplex PCR. The sample carries 350,000 or so clones, approximately 89% recorded once. The chain recombines TRBV9 with TRBJ1-1, with 8 bases that match TRBD1. This TCR came from a woman aged 55 to 70 with COVID-19, enrolled during active disease. Sequencing was carried out using peripheral blood. The CDR3 coding sequence is TGTGCCAGCAGCGTAGCGACAGGGGATTGGACTGAAGCTTTCTTT. It encodes CASSVATGDWTEAFF.